Listed below are T cell receptor beta chains from one sample, sequenced in a study of cytomegalovirus exposure and HLA in healthy donors. The assay was immunoSEQ multiplex PCR, and TCRdb's table has in-frame clones only and misses some. There are around 150,000 clones in the sample; approximately 78% occur only once, and 3% to 3.5% lies in the top ten. The sample was PBMCs. These receptors were collected from a middle-aged woman in good health and CMV-seronegative. Each CDR3 is given with its conserved first and last residue. Each record gives: CDR3 DNA, CDR3 protein, clone size, V gene, J gene, D gene. D genes are given only for firm matches. Only some rows state a clone size, as once, few, many or a class for expanded clones.

DNA: TGTGCCAGCAGTTCCCGACGGACAGGGTGGGACGTAAATGAAAAACTGTTTTTT
CDR3: CASSSRRTGWDVNEKLFF
size: NA
V: TRBV27
J: TRBJ1-4
D: TRBD1

DNA: TGCGCCAGCAGCCCGTGGGACCCGACAGGAGACCCTAACTATGGCTACACCTTC
CDR3: CASSPWDPTGDPNYGYTF
size: NA
V: TRBV4-1
J: TRBJ1-2
D: NA

DNA: TGTGCCAGCAGCCCAGGACTAGCGGGGGACTTTTCGGGGACCCAGTACTTC
CDR3: CASSPGLAGDFSGTQYF
size: NA
V: TRBV5-4
J: TRBJ2-5
D: TRBD2

DNA: TGTGCCAGCAGTGCACCGACAGGGGGCAGGGGCTACACCTTC
CDR3: CASSAPTGGRGYTF
size: NA
V: TRBV2
J: TRBJ1-2
D: TRBD1

DNA: TGTGCCAGTAGTAGTCCGAACCTCCGGGGAACTGGAAACACCATATATTTT
CDR3: CASSSPNLRGTGNTIYF
size: NA
V: TRBV19
J: TRBJ1-3
D: NA

DNA: TGTGCCAGCAGCTTGTTAACAGTCCAGGCTGAAGCTTTCTTT
CDR3: CASSLLTVQAEAFF
size: NA
V: TRBV5-8
J: TRBJ1-1
D: NA

DNA: TGCGCCAGCAGCCCCGGACAGCAAGAGACCCAGTACTTC
CDR3: CASSPGQQETQYF
size: NA
V: TRBV5-1
J: TRBJ2-5
D: NA

DNA: TGTGCCAGCAGCCGGCGTGGGAGCTCCTATAATTCACCCCTCCACTTT
CDR3: CASSRRGSSYNSPLHF
size: NA
V: TRBV7-9
J: TRBJ1-6
D: NA

DNA: TGTGCCAGCAGTAGCAGGGTGGAGAATCAGCCCCAGCATTTT
CDR3: CASSSRVENQPQHF
size: NA
V: TRBV27
J: TRBJ1-5
D: NA

DNA: TGCGCCAGCAGCCGACTCTCTGGGGGGGCGCTTGGAAACACCATATATTTT
CDR3: CASSRLSGGALGNTIYF
size: NA
V: TRBV4-1
J: TRBJ1-3
D: NA

DNA: TGTGCCAGCAGCTTGGCTGCAGGGGATGGATACGAGCAGTACTTC
CDR3: CASSLAAGDGYEQYF
size: few
V: TRBV7-7
J: TRBJ2-7
D: NA

DNA: TGTGCCAGCAATAGGGGGAATCAGCCCCAGCATTTT
CDR3: CASNRGNQPQHF
size: NA
V: TRBV2
J: TRBJ1-5
D: NA

DNA: TGTGCCAGCAGCTCAACAGGGGGCCATAGGGTCTACGAGCAGTACTTC
CDR3: CASSSTGGHRVYEQYF
size: NA
V: TRBV6-6
J: TRBJ2-7
D: TRBD1

DNA: TGTGCCAGCAGCATATTGACAGGGGGCAAATTTATAGAGACCCAGTACTTC
CDR3: CASSILTGGKFIETQYF
size: NA
V: TRBV5-6
J: TRBJ2-5
D: TRBD1

DNA: TGTGCCAGCAGTTTCGGCGGGGGTCGAGAGACCCAGTACTTC
CDR3: CASSFGGGRETQYF
size: NA
V: TRBV7-9
J: TRBJ2-5
D: TRBD2

DNA: TGTGCCAGCAGCGGACACTCCCAGGCTAACTATGGCTACACCTTC
CDR3: CASSGHSQANYGYTF
size: NA
V: TRBV2
J: TRBJ1-2
D: NA

DNA: TGCGCCAGCAGCTTGGATCGGTCTCTGAGCACAGATACGCAGTATTTT
CDR3: CASSLDRSLSTDTQYF
size: once
V: TRBV5-1
J: TRBJ2-3
D: NA

DNA: TGTGCCAGCAGCCGAAGGGGGCGGGGGGGCCCAAGCTCCTACAATGAGCAGTTCTTC
CDR3: CASSRRGRGGPSSYNEQFF
size: once
V: TRBV11-2
J: TRBJ2-1
D: TRBD2

DNA: TGTGCCAGCCTGGGACAGAACGTCAAATACGAGCAGTACTTC
CDR3: CASLGQNVKYEQYF
size: NA
V: TRBV6-1
J: TRBJ2-7
D: TRBD1

DNA: TGTGCCAGCAGTGACTCGAGTTCGAGTGGGGCCAACGTCCTGACTTTC
CDR3: CASSDSSSSGANVLTF
size: NA
V: TRBV6-4
J: TRBJ2-6
D: NA

DNA: TGTGCCAGCATCTCGGGACAGAGCTCCTACGAGCAGTACTTC
CDR3: CASISGQSSYEQYF
size: NA
V: TRBV28
J: TRBJ2-7
D: TRBD1

DNA: TGCGCCAGCAGCCAAGGTCAGACTGCTACCTACGAGCAGTACTTC
CDR3: CASSQGQTATYEQYF
size: NA
V: TRBV4-1
J: TRBJ2-7
D: NA

DNA: TGCGCCAGCAGCGCCGCGGGACAGGGGGCCTCGTACGAGCAGTACTTC
CDR3: CASSAAGQGASYEQYF
size: NA
V: TRBV5-1
J: TRBJ2-7
D: TRBD1